This record covers a single T cell receptor beta chain. The antigen remains undetermined. A J-beta primer mix and a sample-barcoded 5' primer were used in a second PCR of roughly 6 to 11 cycles. Every sample produced at least 2.5 million CDR3-containing paired-end reads. TCRdb processed the 5' RACE reads anew with MiXCR; each CDR3 protein has one entry. The sample lists some 1.1 million distinct CDR3 sequences, 30% to 40% occurring once. This sample was taken from a study of blood T cells in healthy people across ages. Overall study: Template switching picked up about one barcoded beta molecule for each two T cells. Whole-study results and caveats: Both higher diversity and more naive CD4+ cells marked long-lived donors when set against aged donors. Significant beta diversity loss was already apparent by age roughly 43, declining roughly linearly.

The germline V gene encodes CDR1 LGHNA and CDR2 YSLEER. This CDR3 region has 17 residues. The V and J ends lost 4 bases and 0 bases respectively, with 18 bases between them. The origin of this receptor is a man between 18 and 29 years old in good health. V is TRBV4-3 and J is TRBJ1-2; no reliable D call. Sequenced input: blood. The CDR3 here is CASSPRTAGEANYGYTF. Here the CDR3 DNA reads TGCGCCAGCAGCCCAAGAACCGCGGGAGAAGCTAACTATGGCTACACCTTC.